This TCR beta chain emerged from a study of blood T cell repertoires in COVID-19. Across the whole study: T cells, B-cell-depleted T cells, or PBMCs supplied cDNA or gDNA.

Participant ages covered about 18 to 89 years across 24 US areas. Assignments of participants to cohorts depended upon their own reported clinical history. Authors' methods: Amplified reference gene primers provided the basis for estimating nucleated cell counts. Sequencing used immunoSEQ multiplex PCR; TCRdb keeps in-frame clones, though not all of them. From that table come the V and J calls and clone size; the DNA was used to work out D and trimming. In the table there are roughly 200,000 clones, approximately 92% of which are singletons. The CDR3 loop spans 16 amino acids. Trimming removed 0 bases from V and 4 bases from J, with 15 bases in between. From germline, CDR1 is GTSNPN and CDR2 SVGIG (reference sequence).

The sequencing input was PBMCs or T cells enriched from blood (not recorded which). This chain links TRBV30 with TRBJ2-2; D unclear. The TCR originated in a woman aged 40 to 55 with acute COVID-19. CDR3 residues: CAWSVARNASTGELFF. CDR3 coding DNA: TGTGCCTGGAGTGTAGCGCGGAACGCGAGCACCGGGGAGCTGTTTTTT.